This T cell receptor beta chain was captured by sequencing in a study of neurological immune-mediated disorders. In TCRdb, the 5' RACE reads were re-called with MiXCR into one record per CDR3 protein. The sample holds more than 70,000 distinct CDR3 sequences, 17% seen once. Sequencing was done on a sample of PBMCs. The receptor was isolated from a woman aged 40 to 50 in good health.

CDR3 amino acids: CATSRVSGTEAFF. In DNA, the CDR3 is TGTGCCACCAGCAGAGTGAGTGGCACTGAAGCTTTCTTT. This sequence joins TRBV15 and TRBJ1-1; D call uncertain. This CDR3 has 13 residues. The V gene's germline CDR1 is LNHNV and CDR2 YYDKDF (reference sequence). V shed 1 base and J shed 4 bases, with 7 bases lying between them.